Below are 21 T cell receptor beta chains sequenced from a single sample in a study of blood T cell repertoires in COVID-19. The data were produced by immunoSEQ multiplex PCR, yet TCRdb's version contains in-frame clones alone and is incomplete. The sample lists roughly 120,000 clones, roughly four fifths occurring once. Source material: peripheral blood. These receptors originate from a man in his 70s with active or convalescent COVID-19.

The chain employs TRBV21-1 and TRBJ1-3; TRBD1, the D gene given by the table, was not confirmed from the DNA. TRBV21-1 is listed as a pseudogene. The CDR3 spans 16 residues. CDR3 in amino acids: CASSKGLAGAGNTIYF. CDR3 sequence (DNA): TGTGCCAGCAGCAAAGGGCTGGCAGGGGCTGGAAACACCATATATTTT.

The rearrangement links TRBV19 to TRBJ2-7, with D possibly TRBD1 on 6 matching bases. The germline V gene has CDR1 LNHDA and CDR2 SQIVND (reference sequence). The CDR3 has 15 amino acids. V shed 9 bases and J shed 3 bases, with 21 bases lying between them. CDR3 in DNA: TGTGCCAGCTCGGGGCGGACAGCGACAAGCTACGAGCAGTACTTC. It codes for CASSGRTATSYEQYF.

The chain combines TRBV7-9 with TRBJ1-1, with 7 bases identical to TRBD1. The germline V gene encodes CDR1 SEHNR and CDR2 FQNEAQ (reference sequence). J lost 11 bases, V lost 4 bases, and 7 bases had no gene match. CDR3 size: 12 residues. The CDR3 here is CASSYGTESAFF. CDR3 nucleotide sequence: TGTGCCAGCAGCTATGGGACAGAATCCGCTTTCTTT.

This clone was counted a few times. This chain links TRBV5-4 with TRBJ1-2; D is unresolved. Germline loops: CDR1 SGHNT, CDR2 YYREEE (reference sequence). The CDR3 covers 15 residues. V was shortened by 4 bases and J by 4 bases, with 17 bases between the two germline ends. The CDR3 coding sequence is TGTGCCAGCAGCCGCGCCACGGGGATCATCTATGGCTACACCTTC. Amino acid sequence: CASSRATGIIYGYTF.

J is TRBJ1-1 and V is TRBV14, with TRBD1 identical over 7 bases. Germline lookup yields CDR1 SGHDN and CDR2 FVKESK. V lost 4 bases and J lost 6; bases outside the gene matches: 5. The CDR3 consists of 13 residues. The CDR3 bases are TGTGCCAGCAGCCCCCAGGGGGGATCTGAAGCTTTCTTT. Amino acid sequence: CASSPQGGSEAFF.

This chain links TRBV11-2 with TRBJ2-7, with 12 positions matching TRBD2. J was trimmed by 3 bases and V by 5 bases; bases with no gene match: 2. The CDR3 extends over 14 amino acids. Germline V gene sequence: CDR1 SGHAT, CDR2 FQNNGV. The CDR3 region is CASSRTSGIYEQYF. DNA for the CDR3: TGTGCCAGCAGCCGGACTAGCGGGATCTACGAGCAGTACTTC.

V is TRBV27 and J is TRBJ2-7, with 9 bases lining up with TRBD2. J lost 4 bases, V lost 5 bases, and 6 bases had no gene match. Germline assignment: CDR1 MNHEY and CDR2 SMNVEV (reference sequence). The CDR3 loop spans 14 amino acids. The CDR3 protein is CASSGLAGAYEQYF. The CDR3, as DNA: TGTGCCAGCAGTGGTTTAGCGGGAGCTTACGAGCAGTACTTC.

The chain combines TRBV3-1 (or the pseudogene TRBV3-2) with TRBJ1-2, with D hard to call. This CDR3 is 12 amino acids long. CDR1 and CDR2 from the germline V gene are LGHDT and YNNKEL (reference sequence). The V gene lost 1 base and the J gene lost 8 bases, with 8 bases spanning the gap. The CDR3 protein is CASSQVGRGYTF. The CDR3 DNA sequence: TGTGCCAGCAGCCAAGTAGGGAGAGGCTACACCTTC.

The rearrangement uses TRBV7-8 and TRBJ1-2, with 10 bases lining up with TRBD1. The J segment lost 4 bases and the V segment lost 5 bases, leaving 16 bases of the junction unmatched. The germline V gene encodes CDR1 SGHVS and CDR2 FQNEAQ. The CDR3 runs to 18 residues. CDR3 nucleotide sequence: TGTGCCAGCAGCACCCGCCGGGACAGGGGAGGGTCTAGCTATGGCTACACCTTC. It yields the protein CASSTRRDRGGSSYGYTF. Full variable domain (missing parts from reference TRBV7-8 and TRBJ1-2): GAGVSQSPRYKVAKRGQDVALRCDPISGHVSLFWYQQALGQGPEFLTYFQNEAQLDKSGLPSDRFFAERPEGSVSTLKIQRTQQEDSAVYLCASSTRRDRGGSSYGYTFGSGTRLTVV.

This clone was seen a single time. The rearrangement links TRBV6-5 to TRBJ2-1; 10 bases match TRBD1. J gave up 5 bases and V 5 bases, and 6 bases lay outside the gene matches. Germline V gene sequence: CDR1 MNHEY, CDR2 SVGAGI. The CDR3 consists of 15 residues. DNA of the CDR3: TGTGCCAGCAGTCAGGACAGGGGGGGGCACAATGAGCAGTTCTTC. Translating it yields CASSQDRGGHNEQFF.

The chain is built from TRBV29-1 and TRBJ1-1, with unresolved D. V was clipped by 5 bases and J by 1 base, with 8 bases between them. Germline V gene sequence: CDR1 SQVTM, CDR2 ANQGSEA. The CDR3 has 12 residues. Here the CDR3 DNA reads TGCAGCGTTAAGCACAGGAACACTGAAGCTTTCTTT. Amino acid sequence: CSVKHRNTEAFF.

A remark on this clone: The identical CDR3 is also encoded by other nucleotide sequences in the sample. The gene calls are TRBV5-5 and TRBJ2-7; the match to TRBD2 covers 9 bases. V shed 3 bases and J 0 bases; nucleotides not matched to a gene: 10. There are 17 residues in the CDR3. Looked up from germline, CDR1 is SGHKS and CDR2 is YYEKEE (reference sequence). Here the CDR3 reads CASSWRGAGGNSYEQYF. CDR3 DNA sequence: TGTGCCAGCAGCTGGAGGGGCGCGGGGGGGAACTCCTACGAGCAGTACTTC.

The chain couples TRBV4-1 to TRBJ1-2; 9 nucleotides line up with TRBD1. The V segment lost 0 bases and the J segment 5 bases; nucleotides outside the gene matches: 4. The length of the CDR3 is 15 residues. Germline V gene data show CDR1 as MGHRA and CDR2 as YSYEKL. CDR3 residues: CASSQDLGQGYGYTF. In DNA, the CDR3 is TGCGCCAGCAGCCAAGATCTGGGACAGGGTTATGGCTACACCTTC.

This chain links TRBV7-9 with TRBJ1-6; D perhaps matches TRBD1 (5 bases). CDR3 length equals 12 residues. Trimming cost V 5 bases and J 9 bases, with 8 bases left between them. The germline V gene has CDR1 SEHNR and CDR2 FQNEAQ (reference sequence). As DNA, the CDR3 is TGTGCCAGCAGCCCCAGGGTTTCACCCCTCCACTTT. This gives the protein CASSPRVSPLHF.

V usage is TRBV19 and J usage is TRBJ2-2; 7 bases are shared with TRBD2. CDR1 LNHDA and CDR2 SQIVND come from the germline V gene (reference sequence). The junction had 7 bases not matched to a gene; V was cut back by 5 bases and J by 1 base. This CDR3 is 16 amino acids long. CDR3 bases: TGTGCCAGTAGTGCCCGGGGAGGGATGAACACCGGGGAGCTGTTTTTT. This sequence encodes CASSARGGMNTGELFF.

This chain connects TRBV20-1 to TRBJ1-2; 9 bases are shared with TRBD1. Germline loops: CDR1 DFQATT, CDR2 SNEGSKA (reference sequence). CDR3 size: 17 residues. The V and J ends lost 3 bases and 5 bases, in that order; junction bases with no gene match: 16. The CDR3 region has the DNA TGCAGTGCTAGTTGGAAGAGACAGGGGGGTGTTGGGTATGGCTACACCTTC. It is translated as CSASWKRQGGVGYGYTF.

This chain links TRBV7-9 with TRBJ1-2; unclear D gene. This CDR3 contains 14 residues. The germline V and J ends were trimmed by 3 bases and 2 bases, with 10 bases remaining between them. Germline lookup yields CDR1 SEHNR and CDR2 FQNEAQ (reference sequence). The CDR3: CASSLLTANYGYTF. The CDR3 region has the DNA TGTGCCAGCAGCTTGTTGACTGCGAACTATGGCTACACCTTC.

This chain links TRBV5-4 with TRBJ1-2; TRBD1 agrees at 9 bases. V shed 4 bases and J 8 bases; nucleotides not matched to a gene: 3. The CDR3 runs to 12 residues. Germline V gene lookup returns CDR1 SGHNT and CDR2 YYREEE (reference sequence). Here the CDR3 DNA reads TGTGCCAGCAGCCGGACAGGGGAAGGCTACACCTTC. Its protein is CASSRTGEGYTF.

The genes are TRBV28 and TRBJ2-2, with TRBD1 as a possible D gene (5 bases). CDR3 length equals 15 residues. Between the trimmed V and J ends, which lost 6 bases and 4 bases, there was a span of 15 bases. Germline loops: CDR1 MDHEN, CDR2 SYDVKM. The CDR3 sequence: CASSSPQGITGELFF. The CDR3 nucleotides are TGTGCCAGCAGCTCCCCTCAGGGTATCACCGGGGAGCTGTTTTTT. The variable domain in full, with the rest retrieved from reference TRBV28 and TRBJ2-2, is DVKVTQSSRYLVKRTGEKVFLECVQDMDHENMFWYRQDPGLGLRLIYFSYDVKMKEKGDIPEGYSVSREKKERFSLILESASTNQTSMYLCASSSPQGITGELFFGEGSRLTVL.

The chain employs TRBV11-3 and TRBJ2-1, with D tentatively TRBD2 (6 bases). CDR3 length: 16 amino acids. Germline loops: CDR1 SGHNT, CDR2 YENEEA. Trimming took 4 bases from V and 3 from J, leaving 16 bases between them. CDR3 in amino acids: CASSYGEGRLYNEQFF. In DNA, the CDR3 is TGTGCCAGCAGCTACGGGGAAGGGAGGCTCTACAATGAGCAGTTCTTC.

This clone appeared once. V gene TRBV28 combines with J gene TRBJ2-3, with a possible D match to TRBD2 (6 bases). The germline V gene has CDR1 MDHEN and CDR2 SYDVKM. This CDR3 has 15 amino acids. Trimming pared 5 bases from V and 1 base from J, leaving 13 bases between. CDR3 amino acids: CASSLASARTDTQYF. CDR3 nucleotides: TGTGCCAGCAGTCTCGCTAGCGCCCGCACAGATACGCAGTATTTT.